This TCR beta chain was recovered during a study of T-cell reconstitution after alpha-beta-depleted transplantation in children. This clonotype came up a few times. Unique molecular identifiers were incorporated when the TCRbeta library was constructed. TCRdb used MiXCR to reprocess the PCR reads, holding one entry per CDR3 protein. The table records approximately 47,000 distinct CDR3 sequences, around 50% of them present only once. The input for sequencing was peripheral blood, taken before TCRalphabeta/CD19-depleted stem cell transplant. The origin of this receptor is a boy younger than two with SCID, due to receive a stem cell transplant.

The CDR3 loop is CSVGAGGATSYGYTF. The CDR3, as DNA: TGCAGCGTTGGGGCAGGGGGCGCGACAAGCTATGGCTACACCTTC. This chain connects TRBV29-1 to TRBJ1-2; 8 bases match TRBD1. Germline V gene sequence: CDR1 SQVTM, CDR2 ANQGSEA. The CDR3 is 15 residues long. The V segment lost 4 bases and the J segment 4 bases; nucleotides outside the gene matches: 11.